A selection of T cell receptor beta chains follows, all from one sample in a study of somatic mutations in cytotoxic T cells in rheumatoid arthritis. Produced via immunoSEQ multiplex PCR; TCRdb's table is partial and in-frame only. The sample carries 15,000 to 20,000 clones, over 70% recorded once. The sequencing sample was made of CD8+ T cells sorted from blood. These receptors were taken from an adult with rheumatoid arthritis. Each CDR3 is given with its conserved first and last residue. D genes are given only for firm matches. Clone size is stated in some rows and not others, as once, few, many or a class when expanded.

j_call: TRBJ1-1
clone_size: -
d_call: TRBD1
v_call: TRBV29-1
cdr3_aa: CSVEDGAGGNTEAFF
cdr3_nt: TGCAGCGTTGAAGATGGGGCAGGGGGGAACACTGAAGCTTTCTTT

j_call: TRBJ1-1
clone_size: -
d_call: -
v_call: TRBV7-2
cdr3_aa: CASSSHRRMNTEAFF
cdr3_nt: TGTGCCAGCAGCTCCCACAGGAGGATGAACACTGAAGCTTTCTTT

j_call: TRBJ1-2
clone_size: few
d_call: TRBD1
v_call: TRBV27
cdr3_aa: CASSLGTGKGYTF
cdr3_nt: TGTGCCAGCAGCCTCGGGACAGGTAAAGGCTACACCTTC

j_call: TRBJ1-1
clone_size: medium-sized
d_call: -
v_call: TRBV6-6
cdr3_aa: CASSYSKEGPTGEAFF
cdr3_nt: TGTGCCAGCAGTTACTCGAAGGAGGGTCCCACAGGGGAAGCTTTCTTT

j_call: TRBJ2-2
clone_size: -
d_call: -
v_call: TRBV9
cdr3_aa: CASSVEGGEAGELFF
cdr3_nt: TGTGCCAGCAGCGTAGAGGGAGGCGAGGCCGGGGAGCTGTTTTTT

j_call: TRBJ1-1
clone_size: -
d_call: -
v_call: TRBV27
cdr3_aa: CASSLAVMNTEAFF
cdr3_nt: TGTGCCAGCAGTTTGGCCGTCATGAACACTGAAGCTTTCTTT

j_call: TRBJ2-1
clone_size: -
d_call: -
v_call: TRBV2
cdr3_aa: CASSSSMGEQFF
cdr3_nt: TGTGCCAGCAGTTCCTCAATGGGTGAGCAGTTCTTC

j_call: TRBJ2-7
clone_size: -
d_call: -
v_call: TRBV19
cdr3_aa: CASSMGPSYEQYF
cdr3_nt: TGTGCCAGTAGTATGGGTCCCTCCTACGAGCAGTACTTC

j_call: TRBJ2-7
clone_size: -
d_call: TRBD1
v_call: TRBV9
cdr3_aa: CASSANRDRGNYEQYF
cdr3_nt: TGTGCCAGCAGCGCCAACCGGGACAGGGGGAACTACGAGCAGTACTTC

j_call: TRBJ2-7
clone_size: -
d_call: TRBD1
v_call: TRBV7-8
cdr3_aa: CASSLGQGPSYEQYF
cdr3_nt: TGTGCCAGCAGCTTGGGACAGGGCCCATCCTACGAGCAGTACTTC

j_call: TRBJ2-1
clone_size: -
d_call: -
v_call: TRBV18
cdr3_aa: CASSPGQGNEQFF
cdr3_nt: TGTGCCAGCTCACCGGGACAAGGCAATGAGCAGTTCTTC

j_call: TRBJ2-7
clone_size: -
d_call: -
v_call: TRBV5-1
cdr3_aa: CASSSGLEQYF
cdr3_nt: TGCGCCAGCAGCTCGGGGCTGGAGCAGTACTTC

j_call: TRBJ1-2
clone_size: -
d_call: -
v_call: TRBV4-1
cdr3_aa: CASSQVRGSGYGYTF
cdr3_nt: TGCGCCAGCAGCCAAGTCCGGGGAAGTGGGTATGGCTACACCTTC

j_call: TRBJ2-7
clone_size: -
d_call: -
v_call: TRBV6-5
cdr3_aa: CASKPRGAVYEQYF
cdr3_nt: TGTGCCAGCAAACCCCGGGGGGCGGTATACGAGCAGTACTTC

j_call: TRBJ2-7
clone_size: -
d_call: -
v_call: TRBV21-1
cdr3_aa: CASSKGQDPYEQYF
cdr3_nt: TGTGCCAGCAGCAAAGGTCAGGACCCATACGAGCAGTACTTC

j_call: TRBJ2-5
clone_size: -
d_call: TRBD1
v_call: TRBV25-1
cdr3_aa: CASSDSGTAFGTQYF
cdr3_nt: TGTGCCAGCAGTGATTCCGGGACAGCCTTCGGGACCCAGTACTTC

j_call: TRBJ1-2
clone_size: -
d_call: -
v_call: TRBV27
cdr3_aa: CASSLSHRDPYGYTF
cdr3_nt: TGTGCCAGCAGTTTATCGCACCGGGACCCCTATGGCTACACCTTC

j_call: TRBJ2-7
clone_size: -
d_call: -
v_call: TRBV5-6
cdr3_aa: CASSLAYVAYEQYF
cdr3_nt: TGTGCCAGCAGCTTGGCCTATGTAGCCTACGAGCAGTACTTC

j_call: TRBJ2-3
clone_size: -
d_call: -
v_call: TRBV11-2
cdr3_aa: CASSLGGPSTDTQYF
cdr3_nt: TGTGCCAGCAGCTTAGGTGGCCCCAGCACAGATACGCAGTATTTT

j_call: TRBJ1-2
clone_size: -
d_call: -
v_call: TRBV7-9
cdr3_aa: CASSLWTDSYTF
cdr3_nt: TGTGCCAGCAGCTTATGGACAGATAGCTACACCTTC

j_call: TRBJ1-2
clone_size: -
d_call: TRBD1
v_call: TRBV7-9
cdr3_aa: CASSTGQSNYGYTF
cdr3_nt: TGTGCCAGCAGCACGGGACAGTCTAACTATGGCTACACCTTC

j_call: TRBJ2-3
clone_size: -
d_call: TRBD2
v_call: TRBV2
cdr3_aa: CASSPLAGGPGDTQYF
cdr3_nt: TGTGCCAGTTCACCCCTAGCGGGGGGGCCGGGAGATACGCAGTATTTT

j_call: TRBJ2-7
clone_size: -
d_call: -
v_call: TRBV10-2
cdr3_aa: CASSVSLPPYEQYF
cdr3_nt: TGCGCCAGCAGTGTTTCACTACCGCCCTACGAGCAGTACTTC

j_call: TRBJ2-7
clone_size: -
d_call: -
v_call: TRBV27
cdr3_aa: CASSFPDGYEQYF
cdr3_nt: TGTGCCAGCAGTTTCCCTGACGGTTACGAGCAGTACTTC

j_call: TRBJ1-5
clone_size: -
d_call: -
v_call: TRBV27
cdr3_aa: CASNPAESNQPQHF
cdr3_nt: TGTGCCAGCAACCCCGCAGAGAGCAATCAGCCCCAGCATTTT